These T cell receptor beta chains were read from a single sample in a study of shared clonotypes between healthy human individuals. The protocol was immunoSEQ multiplex PCR, while the TCRdb copy is restricted to in-frame clones and leaves out a portion. There are about 300,000 clones in the sample; roughly 70% occur only once, and about a tenth lies in the top ten. The sequenced sample consisted of memory CD4+ T cells sorted from blood. The receptors shown here come from a man aged 25-40 years in good health. Both conserved end residues are part of each CDR3. A D gene is named only where the DNA matches it firmly. Some rows mark clone size as missing; the rest say once, few, many or name a class of expanded clone.

size: .
D: .
V: TRBV14
J: TRBJ1-2
DNA: TGTGCCAGCAGCCAAGATTTAGCAGCGCTCTATGGCTACACCTTC
CDR3: CASSQDLAALYGYTF

size: .
D: .
V: TRBV5-1
J: TRBJ2-2
DNA: TGCGCCAGCAGCTTGGAAGGACACACCGGGGAGCTGTTTTTT
CDR3: CASSLEGHTGELFF

size: .
D: .
V: TRBV12-2
J: TRBJ2-7
DNA: .
CDR3: CASRLWTVASGTPIYEQYF

size: .
D: TRBD2
V: TRBV4-2
J: TRBJ2-1
DNA: TGTGCCAGCAGCCCTAGACTAGCGGGAGGTCTCTACAATGAGCAGTTCTTC
CDR3: CASSPRLAGGLYNEQFF

size: .
D: .
V: TRBV5-4
J: TRBJ2-1
DNA: TGTGCCAGCAGCTTGGAAAGTGGGACCTACAATGAGCAGTTCTTC
CDR3: CASSLESGTYNEQFF

size: .
D: TRBD2
V: TRBV7-9
J: TRBJ2-5
DNA: TGTGCCAGCAGTCCACACCTAGCGGAGGTGGGGGTGGAGACCCAGTACTTC
CDR3: CASSPHLAEVGVETQYF

size: .
D: .
V: TRBV29-1
J: TRBJ1-5
DNA: TGCAGCGTTGATGAGGGTGGCACAGGACAGCCCCAGCATTTT
CDR3: CSVDEGGTGQPQHF

size: few
D: TRBD2
V: TRBV6-1
J: TRBJ2-3
DNA: TGTGCCAGCAGTGAAGGAGGTCTAGCGGGAGAAGCCAGCACAGATACGCAGTATTTT
CDR3: CASSEGGLAGEASTDTQYF

size: .
D: .
V: TRBV25-1
J: TRBJ1-1
DNA: TGTGCCAGCAGTGTGGGCTTTGAAGCTTTCTTT
CDR3: CASSVGFEAFF

size: .
D: TRBD1
V: TRBV7-2
J: TRBJ1-5
DNA: TGTGCCAGCAGCTTATCAGGGGGCCAGTATAGCAATCAGCCCCAGCATTTT
CDR3: CASSLSGGQYSNQPQHF

size: .
D: TRBD1
V: TRBV29-1
J: TRBJ2-7
DNA: TGCAGCGTGGGACAGGAGGCCGAGCAGTACTTC
CDR3: CSVGQEAEQYF

size: .
D: TRBD2
V: TRBV6-5
J: TRBJ2-1
DNA: TGTGCCAGCAGTTACTCTGGGACTAGCGGCCTGCAGTTCTTC
CDR3: CASSYSGTSGLQFF

size: .
D: TRBD2
V: TRBV4-3
J: TRBJ2-7
DNA: TGCGCCAGCAGCCAAGAATTGTCGAGTCGGAGCGGGGGTTCCTACGAGCAGTACTTC
CDR3: CASSQELSSRSGGSYEQYF

size: few
D: TRBD2
V: TRBV14
J: TRBJ2-7
DNA: TGTGCCAGCAGCCAAGGACGAGGCGGGAGAACTGGCGAGCAGTACTTC
CDR3: CASSQGRGGRTGEQYF

size: many
D: TRBD1
V: TRBV11-3
J: TRBJ2-3
DNA: TGTGCCAGCAGCGCAGCCGGGACAGGGGCAGATACGCAGTATTTT
CDR3: CASSAAGTGADTQYF

size: few
D: TRBD2
V: TRBV4-2
J: TRBJ2-7
DNA: TGTGCCAGCAGCCAAGGTAGAAAAGGACTAGCTCCTCCATCCTACGAGCAGTACTTC
CDR3: CASSQGRKGLAPPSYEQYF

size: .
D: .
V: TRBV5-6
J: TRBJ2-3
DNA: TGTGCCAGCCGCCATGGGGGCCCTAAGACAGATACGCAGTATTTT
CDR3: CASRHGGPKTDTQYF

size: .
D: .
V: TRBV28
J: TRBJ2-1
DNA: TGTGCCAGCAGGCCACAGGGAGCCGATGAGCAGTTCTTC
CDR3: CASRPQGADEQFF

size: once
D: TRBD1
V: TRBV18
J: TRBJ2-3
DNA: TGTGCCAGCTCAGGGGACAGGGGAACAGATACGCAGTATTTT
CDR3: CASSGDRGTDTQYF

size: .
D: TRBD1
V: TRBV19
J: TRBJ2-7
DNA: TGTGCCAGTAGCCAGTCCCGACAGGGGGCATACGAGCAGTACTTC
CDR3: CASSQSRQGAYEQYF

size: .
D: .
V: TRBV27
J: TRBJ2-2
DNA: TGTGCCAGCAGTTTAAGGACTTCCACCGGGGAGCTGTTTTTT
CDR3: CASSLRTSTGELFF

size: .
D: .
V: TRBV7-8
J: TRBJ2-1
DNA: TGTGCCAGCAGCTCCACCGTAACCGGTCGGAATGAGCAGTTCTTC
CDR3: CASSSTVTGRNEQFF

size: .
D: .
V: TRBV29-1
J: TRBJ2-3
DNA: TGCAGCGGGGGGTTTACGGATACGCAGTATTTT
CDR3: CSGGFTDTQYF

size: .
D: TRBD1
V: TRBV19
J: TRBJ2-7
DNA: TGTGCCAGTAGTATACGACAGGGCTTCGAGCAGTACTTC
CDR3: CASSIRQGFEQYF

size: once
D: .
V: TRBV14
J: TRBJ2-7
DNA: TGTGCCAGCAGCCAAGGCCGACACGAGCAGTACTTC
CDR3: CASSQGRHEQYF

size: .
D: .
V: TRBV6-5
J: TRBJ2-7
DNA: TGTGCCAGCAGTCCCAACCAGGTCTCTCTGAGGTACTTC
CDR3: CASSPNQVSLRYF

size: .
D: .
V: TRBV27
J: TRBJ2-7
DNA: TGTGCCAGCAGTCACCCTCCCTACGAGCAGTACTTC
CDR3: CASSHPPYEQYF

size: .
D: .
V: TRBV6-5
J: TRBJ2-1
DNA: TGTGCCAGCAGTTACTCGAGTAGCAGAATAAACAATGAGCAGTTCTTC
CDR3: CASSYSSSRINNEQFF

size: .
D: .
V: TRBV5-1
J: TRBJ2-2
DNA: TGCGCCAGCAGCCCGTTGGCCGGGGAGCTGTTTTTT
CDR3: CASSPLAGELFF

size: .
D: .
V: TRBV28
J: TRBJ1-2
DNA: TGTGCCAGCATTGCCAGTAACTATGGCTACACCTTC
CDR3: CASIASNYGYTF

size: once
D: .
V: TRBV6-1
J: TRBJ1-2
DNA: TGTGCCAGCAGTGATTTTGGTTATGGCTACACCTTC
CDR3: CASSDFGYGYTF

size: .
D: .
V: TRBV18
J: TRBJ2-5
DNA: TGTGCCAGCTCACCAATGGGGTTGGAGACCCAGTACTTC
CDR3: CASSPMGLETQYF

size: few
D: .
V: TRBV18
J: TRBJ2-7
DNA: TGTGCCAGCTCACCTGGGGTAGTGGGCTACGAGCAGTACTTC
CDR3: CASSPGVVGYEQYF

size: .
D: .
V: TRBV27
J: TRBJ2-3
DNA: TGTGCCAGCAGTTTGGGGTCAGATACGCAGTATTTT
CDR3: CASSLGSDTQYF

size: .
D: .
V: TRBV30
J: TRBJ1-5
DNA: TGTGCCTGGAGTGTTTCAGCAGGCGGCAATCAGCCCCAGCATTTT
CDR3: CAWSVSAGGNQPQHF

size: .
D: TRBD2
V: TRBV11-1
J: TRBJ2-3
DNA: TGTGCCAGCAGCCAGGGGTCTAGCGGGGCCACAGATACGCAGTATTTT
CDR3: CASSQGSSGATDTQYF

size: .
D: .
V: TRBV7-9
J: TRBJ1-5
DNA: TGTGCCAGCAGCTTTATTGGGGGAGCTGGCAATCAGCCCCAGCATTTT
CDR3: CASSFIGGAGNQPQHF

size: few
D: TRBD1
V: TRBV5-1
J: TRBJ2-5
DNA: TGCGCCAGCAGCTTGGCCATTTCCGGACAGGGAGAAGAGACCCAGTACTTC
CDR3: CASSLAISGQGEETQYF

size: .
D: TRBD1
V: TRBV5-1
J: TRBJ2-1
DNA: TGCGCCAGCAGCTTGGCCCGGGACAGCTCCTACAATGAGCAGTTCTTC
CDR3: CASSLARDSSYNEQFF

size: .
D: .
V: TRBV28
J: TRBJ2-7
DNA: TGTGCCAGCAGTTTCCCACCCTCCAGCGGAGCAAAATCCTACGAGCAGTACTTC
CDR3: CASSFPPSSGAKSYEQYF

size: .
D: .
V: TRBV15
J: TRBJ1-1
DNA: TGTGCCACCAGCTTGAGCGATAAGAACACTGAAGCTTTCTTT
CDR3: CATSLSDKNTEAFF

size: .
D: .
V: TRBV15
J: TRBJ2-1
DNA: TGTGCCACCAGCAGGTCAGCGTCCAATGAGCAGTTCTTC
CDR3: CATSRSASNEQFF

size: .
D: .
V: TRBV19
J: TRBJ2-2
DNA: TGTGCCAGTAGTATAGTGACACTTAACACCGGGGAGCTGTTTTTT
CDR3: CASSIVTLNTGELFF

size: .
D: .
V: TRBV7-2
J: TRBJ2-3
DNA: TGTGCCAGCAGCCCTAACCCCACAGATACGCAGTATTTT
CDR3: CASSPNPTDTQYF

size: .
D: TRBD1
V: TRBV15
J: TRBJ2-1
DNA: TGTGCCACCAGCAGAGCAGGGGGAATAGCCTACAATGAGCAGTTCTTC
CDR3: CATSRAGGIAYNEQFF

size: once
D: .
V: TRBV5-1
J: TRBJ2-2
DNA: TGCGCCAGCAGCCCTTCGACTAGAGGTCTTCCCGGGGAGCTGTTTTTT
CDR3: CASSPSTRGLPGELFF

size: few
D: .
V: TRBV27
J: TRBJ1-1
DNA: TGTGCCAGCAGTTTATCCGGGGCGTGGAGTGAAGCTTTCTTT
CDR3: CASSLSGAWSEAFF